This TCR beta chain was captured by sequencing in a study of blood T cells in healthy people across ages. The germline V gene encodes CDR1 SNHLY and CDR2 FYNNEI. The V segment lost 4 bases and the J segment 4 bases; nucleotides outside the gene matches: 10. The CDR3 is 15 residues long. The authors ran a second PCR of about 6 to 11 cycles using a sample-barcoded 5' primer and a J-beta primer mix. MiXCR, applied by TCRdb to the 5' RACE reads, yields one record per CDR3 protein. The sample lists 780,000 or so distinct CDR3 sequences; 53% were seen once. This clonotype was counted only a few times. The V gene is TRBV2, the J gene TRBJ2-7, with 7 positions matching TRBD2. This TCR was sampled from a man older than 75 in good health. The sequenced sample was blood. Here the CDR3 reads CASSGEAGAGYEQYF. As DNA, the CDR3 is TGTGCCAGCAGTGGGGAGGCGGGAGCTGGGTACGAGCAGTACTTC.